A selection of T cell receptor beta chains follows, all from one sample in a study of blood T cell repertoires in COVID-19. Data came from immunoSEQ multiplex PCR; TCRdb stores just in-frame clones and leaves some out. Of some 370,000 clones detected, about 89% appear once; the ten largest clones hold less than 11%. What was sequenced was peripheral blood. The origin of the receptors is a woman under 40 with COVID-19, enrolled during active disease. CDR3s include the opening cysteine and the closing phenylalanine or tryptophan. A D gene is named only where the DNA matches it firmly. Rows may omit the clone size; those that give it use once, few, many or a size class.

j_gene | v_gene | d_gene | abundance | CDR3aa | CDR3nt
TRBJ2-7 | TRBV21-1 | . | . | CASSKAKGQVAYEQYF | TGTGCCAGCAGCAAAGCAAAGGGACAGGTAGCCTACGAGCAGTACTTC
TRBJ2-2 | TRBV7-2 | . | once | CASSLRSQGYSGELFF | TGTGCCAGCAGCTTACGTTCGCAGGGTTATTCCGGGGAGCTGTTTTTT
TRBJ2-2 | TRBV28 | TRBD2 | . | CASSQSGRAGELFF | TGTGCCAGCAGTCAGAGCGGGAGGGCCGGGGAGCTGTTTTTT
TRBJ2-7 | TRBV9 | TRBD2 | . | CASSVTGLAGDEQYF | TGTGCCAGCAGCGTAACCGGACTAGCGGGAGACGAGCAGTACTTC
TRBJ2-2 | TRBV5-6 | TRBD1 | once | CASSPGQGYTGELFF | TGTGCCAGCAGCCCGGGACAGGGGTACACCGGGGAGCTGTTTTTT
TRBJ2-1 | TRBV9 | . | . | CASSVVSGSPGNEQFF | TGTGCCAGCAGCGTAGTATCCGGGAGCCCCGGGAATGAGCAGTTCTTC
TRBJ2-5 | TRBV5-4 | TRBD1 | . | CASSPDRVETQYF | TGTGCCAGTAGCCCGGACAGGGTAGAGACCCAGTACTTC
TRBJ2-2 | TRBV14 | TRBD2 | once | CASSQDPVGGPYTGELFF | TGTGCCAGCAGCCAAGATCCCGTGGGAGGGCCATACACCGGGGAGCTGTTTTTT
TRBJ2-1 | TRBV5-6 | . | . | CASSFTRHDEQFF | TGTGCCAGCAGCTTCACAAGACACGATGAGCAGTTCTTC
TRBJ2-7 | TRBV28 | TRBD2 | . | CASGKREGPREQYF | TGTGCCAGCGGGAAGCGGGAGGGCCCTAGGGAGCAGTACTTC
TRBJ1-1 | TRBV2 | . | once | CASKSQLNTEAFF | TGTGCCAGCAAATCACAGCTGAACACTGAAGCTTTCTTT
TRBJ1-5 | TRBV7-8 | TRBD1 | . | CASSLAGQGGQPQHF | TGTGCCAGCAGCTTGGCTGGACAGGGGGGACAGCCCCAGCATTTT
TRBJ2-5 | TRBV28 | . | . | CASSLGLGLKETQYF | TGTGCCAGCAGTTTAGGGCTCGGCTTGAAAGAGACCCAGTACTTC
TRBJ2-1 | TRBV28 | TRBD1 | . | CASSSGQGRDEQFF | TGTGCCAGCAGTTCCGGACAGGGGAGGGATGAGCAGTTCTTC
TRBJ2-5 | TRBV11-2 | . | . | CASSPSLGETQYF | TGTGCCAGCAGTCCTAGCTTAGGAGAGACCCAGTACTTC
TRBJ2-1 | TRBV7-3 | . | . | CASSFNGGEQFF | TGTGCCAGCAGCTTTAATGGCGGTGAGCAGTTCTTC
TRBJ2-2 | TRBV2 | . | . | CASRNTGFGELFF | TGTGCCAGCAGGAACACAGGGTTCGGGGAGCTGTTTTTT
TRBJ1-6 | TRBV30 | TRBD1 | . | CAWSLGRGFNSPLHF | TGTGCCTGGAGTCTCGGCAGGGGGTTTAATTCACCCCTCCACTTT
TRBJ2-1 | TRBV15 | . | . | CATSRDPPLASLF | TGTGCCACCAGCAGAGATCCCCCTCTAGCATCGCTCTTC
TRBJ2-1 | TRBV5-4 | . | . | CASSPSGNEQFF | TGTGCCAGCAGCCCCTCGGGGAATGAGCAGTTCTTC
TRBJ1-1 | TRBV11-1 | . | . | CASSLHRVRLNTEAFF | TGTGCCAGCAGCTTACACAGGGTACGGCTGAACACTGAAGCTTTCTTT
TRBJ1-1 | TRBV7-9 | TRBD1 | . | CASSPTGGVTEAFF | TGTGCCAGCAGCCCGACAGGGGGCGTCACTGAAGCTTTCTTT
TRBJ2-7 | TRBV7-9 | TRBD2 | . | CASSPSGAPYEQYF | TGTGCCAGCAGCCCTAGCGGGGCGCCTTACGAGCAGTACTTC
TRBJ2-2 | TRBV7-2 | . | . | CASSSSVQTTGELFF | TGTGCCAGCAGCTCGTCCGTACAGACCACCGGGGAGCTGTTTTTT
TRBJ2-2 | TRBV2 | TRBD2 | . | CASRASTTSGRNTGELFF | TGTGCCAGCAGAGCCTCGACGACTAGCGGGAGAAACACCGGGGAGCTGTTTTTT
TRBJ2-1 | TRBV27 | TRBD2 | once | CASNPLAGGPYNEQFF | TGTGCCAGCAACCCCCTAGCGGGAGGGCCATACAATGAGCAGTTCTTC
TRBJ2-7 | TRBV29-1 | . | . | CSVVGAAYEQYF | TGCAGCGTTGTAGGGGCGGCCTACGAGCAGTACTTC
TRBJ2-1 | TRBV7-6 | TRBD2 | . | CASSQLAGGPGGEQFF | TGTGCCAGCAGCCAACTAGCGGGAGGCCCGGGGGGTGAGCAGTTCTTC
TRBJ1-5 | TRBV28 | TRBD1 | . | CASSSIPGQGNQPQHF | TGTGCCAGCAGTTCCATCCCGGGACAGGGCAATCAGCCCCAGCATTTT
TRBJ2-2 | TRBV5-1 | TRBD2 | . | CASSDGLAGDTGELFF | TGCGCCAGCAGCGACGGACTAGCGGGAGACACCGGGGAGCTGTTTTTT
TRBJ1-6 | TRBV11-2 | . | . | CASSLSVDSPLHF | TGTGCCAGCAGCTTAAGCGTCGATTCACCCCTCCACTTT
TRBJ2-2 | TRBV10-3 | TRBD2 | . | CAISAASGRSKNTGELFF | TGTGCCATCAGTGCGGCTAGCGGGAGGTCTAAGAACACCGGGGAGCTGTTTTTT
TRBJ1-4 | TRBV28 | . | . | CASSPRGLPTNEKLFF | TGTGCCAGCAGCCCGCGGGGGCTCCCAACTAATGAAAAACTGTTTTTT
TRBJ2-2 | TRBV24-1 | TRBD2 | . | CATSDPSGRGNTGELFF | TGTGCCACCAGTGATCCGAGCGGGAGAGGGAACACCGGGGAGCTGTTTTTT
TRBJ2-5 | TRBV1 | . | once | CTSFGGREQETQYF | TGCACCAGCTTTGGCGGGAGGGAACAAGAGACCCAGTACTTC
TRBJ2-1 | TRBV7-8 | TRBD2 | . | CASSRGLAGGENEQFF | TGTGCCAGCAGCCGAGGACTAGCGGGAGGGGAAAATGAGCAGTTCTTC
TRBJ2-7 | TRBV9 | TRBD1 | . | CASSVAQGREQYF | TGTGCCAGCAGCGTAGCACAGGGGCGCGAGCAGTACTTC
TRBJ1-2 | TRBV27 | TRBD1 | . | CASSFRDRVGYTF | TGTGCCAGCAGTTTCCGGGACAGGGTTGGCTACACCTTC
TRBJ2-7 | TRBV19 | TRBD1 | . | CASSKRPGQGAIEQYF | TGTGCCAGTAGTAAACGCCCAGGGCAGGGGGCGATCGAGCAGTACTTC
TRBJ2-1 | TRBV2 | . | . | CASRSGRGDNEQFF | TGTGCCAGCAGGTCGGGCAGGGGGGACAATGAGCAGTTCTTC
TRBJ2-1 | TRBV19 | TRBD2 | . | CASSRTGTSGRNEQFF | TGTGCCAGTAGTAGAACCGGGACTAGCGGGAGAAATGAGCAGTTCTTC
TRBJ2-7 | TRBV5-4 | TRBD2 | . | CASSLKGLATYEQYF | TGTGCCAGCAGCTTGAAAGGACTAGCGACCTACGAGCAGTACTTC
TRBJ1-5 | TRBV6-5 | . | . | CASSGQNSNQPQHF | TGTGCCAGCAGCGGACAGAATAGCAATCAGCCCCAGCATTTT
TRBJ1-1 | TRBV29-1 | . | . | CSVQGWVTEAFF | TGCAGCGTACAGGGTTGGGTCACTGAAGCTTTCTTT
TRBJ2-7 | TRBV27 | . | . | CASSWGLGAGWGEQYF | TGTGCCAGCAGTTGGGGTTTAGGGGCGGGGTGGGGTGAGCAGTACTTC
TRBJ1-2 | TRBV24-1 | TRBD1 | . | CATSDSPSGQLNGYTF | TGTGCCACCAGTGATTCCCCTTCGGGACAGCTAAATGGCTACACCTTC
TRBJ2-7 | TRBV2 | TRBD2 | . | CASRALLAETSYEQYF | TGTGCCAGCAGAGCCCTACTAGCGGAAACCTCCTACGAGCAGTACTTC
TRBJ1-2 | TRBV29-1 | TRBD1 | . | CSVLQGARLYGYTF | TGCAGCGTTTTACAGGGGGCGCGTCTCTATGGCTACACCTTC